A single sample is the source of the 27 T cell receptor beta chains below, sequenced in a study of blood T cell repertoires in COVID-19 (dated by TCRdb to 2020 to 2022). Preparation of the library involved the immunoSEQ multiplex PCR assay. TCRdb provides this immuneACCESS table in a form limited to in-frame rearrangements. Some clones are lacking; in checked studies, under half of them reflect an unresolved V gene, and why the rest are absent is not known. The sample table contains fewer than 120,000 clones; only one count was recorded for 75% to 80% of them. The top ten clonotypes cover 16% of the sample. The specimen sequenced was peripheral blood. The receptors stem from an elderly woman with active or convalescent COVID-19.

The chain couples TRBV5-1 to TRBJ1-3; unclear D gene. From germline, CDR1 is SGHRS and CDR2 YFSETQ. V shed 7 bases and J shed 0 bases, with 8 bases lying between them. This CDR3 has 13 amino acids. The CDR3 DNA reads TGCGCCAGCTCCCTACCCTCTGGAAACACCATATATTTT. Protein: CASSLPSGNTIYF.

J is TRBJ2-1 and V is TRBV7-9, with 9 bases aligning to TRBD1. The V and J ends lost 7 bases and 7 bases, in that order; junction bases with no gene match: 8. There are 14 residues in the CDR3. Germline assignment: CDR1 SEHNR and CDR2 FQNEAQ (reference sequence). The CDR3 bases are TGTGCCAGCACCAAGGACAGGGGAGGGAATGAGCAGTTCTTC. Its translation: CASTKDRGGNEQFF. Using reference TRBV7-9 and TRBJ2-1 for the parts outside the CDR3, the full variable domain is DTGVSQNPRHKITKRGQNVTFRCDPISEHNRLYWYRQTLGQGPEFLTYFQNEAQLEKSRLLSDRFSAERPKGSFSTLEIQRTEQGDSAMYLCASTKDRGGNEQFFGPGTRLTVL.

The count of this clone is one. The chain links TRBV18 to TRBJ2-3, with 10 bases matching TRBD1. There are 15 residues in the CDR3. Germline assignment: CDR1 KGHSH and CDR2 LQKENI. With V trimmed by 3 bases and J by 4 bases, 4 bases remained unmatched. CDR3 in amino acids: CASSPRDRGADTQYF. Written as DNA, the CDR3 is TGTGCCAGCTCACCCCGGGACAGGGGCGCAGATACGCAGTATTTT.

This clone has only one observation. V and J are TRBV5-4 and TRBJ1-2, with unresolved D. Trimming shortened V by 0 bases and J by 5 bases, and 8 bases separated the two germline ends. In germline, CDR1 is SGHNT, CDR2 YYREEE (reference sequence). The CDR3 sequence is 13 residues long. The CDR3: CASSLEADYGYTF. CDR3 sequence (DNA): TGTGCCAGCAGCTTGGAGGCGGATTATGGCTACACCTTC. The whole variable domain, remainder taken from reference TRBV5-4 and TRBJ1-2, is ETGVTQSPTHLIKTRGQQVTLRCSSQSGHNTVSWYQQALGQGPQFIFQYYREEENGRGNFPPRFSGLQFPNYSSELNVNALELDDSALYLCASSLEADYGYTFGSGTRLTVV.

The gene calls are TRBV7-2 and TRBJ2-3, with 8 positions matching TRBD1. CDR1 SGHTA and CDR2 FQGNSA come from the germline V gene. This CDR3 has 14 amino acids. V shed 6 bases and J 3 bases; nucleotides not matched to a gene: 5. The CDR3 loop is CASSFRGPTDTQYF. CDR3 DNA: TGTGCCAGCAGTTTCAGGGGGCCGACAGATACGCAGTATTTT.

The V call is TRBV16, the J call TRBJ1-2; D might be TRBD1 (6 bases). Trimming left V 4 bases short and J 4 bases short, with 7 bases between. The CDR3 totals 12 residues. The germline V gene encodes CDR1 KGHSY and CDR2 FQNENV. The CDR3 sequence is CASSPDSYGYTF. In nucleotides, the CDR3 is TGTGCCAGCAGCCCGGACAGCTATGGCTACACCTTC.

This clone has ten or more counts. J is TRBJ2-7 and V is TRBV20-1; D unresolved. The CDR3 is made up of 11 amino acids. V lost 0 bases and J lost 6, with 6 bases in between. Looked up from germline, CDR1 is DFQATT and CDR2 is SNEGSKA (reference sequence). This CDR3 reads CSARDSSEQYF. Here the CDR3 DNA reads TGCAGTGCTAGAGATTCGAGCGAGCAGTACTTC.

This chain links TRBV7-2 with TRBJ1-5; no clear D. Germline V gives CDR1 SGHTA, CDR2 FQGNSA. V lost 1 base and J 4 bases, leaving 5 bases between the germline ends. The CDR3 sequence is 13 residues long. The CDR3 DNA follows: TGTGCCAGCAGCTTAGGAGTAAATCAGCCCCAGCATTTT. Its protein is CASSLGVNQPQHF.

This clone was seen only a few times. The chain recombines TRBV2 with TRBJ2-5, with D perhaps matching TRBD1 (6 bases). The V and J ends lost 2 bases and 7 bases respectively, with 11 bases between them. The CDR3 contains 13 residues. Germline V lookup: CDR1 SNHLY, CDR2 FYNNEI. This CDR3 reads CASSETAGVTQYF. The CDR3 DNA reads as TGTGCCAGCAGTGAAACGGCAGGGGTGACCCAGTACTTC.

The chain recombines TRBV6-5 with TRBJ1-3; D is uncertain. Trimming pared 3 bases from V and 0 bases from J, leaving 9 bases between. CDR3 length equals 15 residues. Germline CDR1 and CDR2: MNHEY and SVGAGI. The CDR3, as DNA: TGTGCCAGCAGTTATGATCGCGACTCTGGAAACACCATATATTTT. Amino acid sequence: CASSYDRDSGNTIYF.

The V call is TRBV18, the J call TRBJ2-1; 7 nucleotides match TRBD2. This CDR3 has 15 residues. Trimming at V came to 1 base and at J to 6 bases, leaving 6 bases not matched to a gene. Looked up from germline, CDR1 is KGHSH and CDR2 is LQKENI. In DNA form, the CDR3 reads TGTGCCAGCTCACCACAATTAGCGGGTATCAATGAGCAGTTCTTC. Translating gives CASSPQLAGINEQFF.

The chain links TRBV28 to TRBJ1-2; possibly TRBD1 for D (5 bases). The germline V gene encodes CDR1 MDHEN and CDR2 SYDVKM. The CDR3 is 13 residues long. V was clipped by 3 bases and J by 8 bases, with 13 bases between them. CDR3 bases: TGTGCCAGCAGTTTCCCAGGGTTTTACGGCTACACCTTC. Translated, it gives CASSFPGFYGYTF.

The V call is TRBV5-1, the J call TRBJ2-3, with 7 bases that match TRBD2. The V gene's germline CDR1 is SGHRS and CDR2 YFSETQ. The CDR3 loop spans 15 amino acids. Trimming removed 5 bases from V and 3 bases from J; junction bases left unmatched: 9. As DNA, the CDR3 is TGCGCCAGCAGTAGGTTCGGCGGGAGTACAGATACGCAGTATTTT. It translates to CASSRFGGSTDTQYF.

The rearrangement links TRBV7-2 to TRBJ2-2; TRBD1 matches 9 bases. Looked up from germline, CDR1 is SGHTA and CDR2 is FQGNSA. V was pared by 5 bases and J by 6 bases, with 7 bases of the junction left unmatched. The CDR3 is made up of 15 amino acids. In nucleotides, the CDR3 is TGTGCCAGCAGCCGGGACAGGGTTCGGGCCGGGGAGCTGTTTTTT. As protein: CASSRDRVRAGELFF.

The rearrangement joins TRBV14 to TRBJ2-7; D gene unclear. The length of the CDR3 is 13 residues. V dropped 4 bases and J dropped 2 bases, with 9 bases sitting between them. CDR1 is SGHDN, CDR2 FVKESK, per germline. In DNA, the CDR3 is TGTGCCAGCAGCCCTACAGAAACCTACGAGCAGTACTTC. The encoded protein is CASSPTETYEQYF.

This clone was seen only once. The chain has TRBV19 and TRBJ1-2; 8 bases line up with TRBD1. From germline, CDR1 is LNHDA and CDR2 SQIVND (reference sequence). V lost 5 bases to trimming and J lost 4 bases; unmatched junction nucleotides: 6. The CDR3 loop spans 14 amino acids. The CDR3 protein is CASSVTGALYGYTF. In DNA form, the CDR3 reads TGTGCCAGTAGTGTGACAGGGGCCCTCTATGGCTACACCTTC.

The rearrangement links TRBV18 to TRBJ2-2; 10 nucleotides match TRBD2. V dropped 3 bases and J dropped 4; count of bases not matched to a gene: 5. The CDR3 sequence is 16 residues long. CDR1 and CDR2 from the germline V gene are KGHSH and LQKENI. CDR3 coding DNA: TGTGCCAGCTCACCTCAAGCGGGAGGGTTCACCGGGGAGCTGTTTTTT. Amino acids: CASSPQAGGFTGELFF.

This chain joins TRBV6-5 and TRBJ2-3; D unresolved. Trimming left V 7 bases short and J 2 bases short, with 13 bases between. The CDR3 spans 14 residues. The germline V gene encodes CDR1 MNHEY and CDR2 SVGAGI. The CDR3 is CASTRSVSTDTQYF. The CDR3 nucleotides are TGTGCCAGCACCCGGTCCGTGTCCACAGATACGCAGTATTTT.

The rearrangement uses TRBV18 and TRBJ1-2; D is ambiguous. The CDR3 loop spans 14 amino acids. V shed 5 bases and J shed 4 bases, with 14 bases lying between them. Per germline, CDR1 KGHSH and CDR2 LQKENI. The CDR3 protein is CASSTLGSGYGYTF. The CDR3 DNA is TGTGCCAGCTCAACCCTAGGAAGCGGCTATGGCTACACCTTC.

CDR3 nucleotide sequence: TGTGCCAGCAGCTTAGGTCTCTCGCGGGGCTACGAGCAGTACTTC. This gives the protein CASSLGLSRGYEQYF. The rearrangement links TRBV7-2 to TRBJ2-7; a weak D match, TRBD2 (6 bases). Germline assignment: CDR1 SGHTA and CDR2 FQGNSA. The V gene lost 1 base and the J gene lost 3 bases, with 13 bases spanning the gap. The CDR3 is 15 residues long.

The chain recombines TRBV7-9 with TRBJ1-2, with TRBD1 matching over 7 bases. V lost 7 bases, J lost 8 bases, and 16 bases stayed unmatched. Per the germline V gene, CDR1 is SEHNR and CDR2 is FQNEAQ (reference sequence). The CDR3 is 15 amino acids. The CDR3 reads CASKTVGSRQGGYTF. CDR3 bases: TGTGCCAGCAAAACCGTGGGTTCTAGACAGGGAGGCTACACCTTC.

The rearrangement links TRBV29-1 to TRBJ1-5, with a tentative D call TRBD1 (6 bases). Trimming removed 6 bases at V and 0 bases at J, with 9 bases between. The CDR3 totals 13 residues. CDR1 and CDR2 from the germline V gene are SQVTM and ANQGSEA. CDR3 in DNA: TGCAGCGTGAGGGGGAATAGCAATCAGCCCCAGCATTTT. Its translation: CSVRGNSNQPQHF.

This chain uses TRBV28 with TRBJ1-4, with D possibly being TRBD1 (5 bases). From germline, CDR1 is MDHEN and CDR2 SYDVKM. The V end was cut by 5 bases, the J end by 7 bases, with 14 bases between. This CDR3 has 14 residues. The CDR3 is CASSPGTSFEKLFF. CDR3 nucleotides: TGTGCCAGCAGTCCTGGGACTTCTTTTGAAAAACTGTTTTTT.

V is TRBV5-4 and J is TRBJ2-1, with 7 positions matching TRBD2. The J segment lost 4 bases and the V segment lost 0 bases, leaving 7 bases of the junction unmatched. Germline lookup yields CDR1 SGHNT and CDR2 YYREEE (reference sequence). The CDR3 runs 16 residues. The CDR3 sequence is CASSLGGASGYNEQFF. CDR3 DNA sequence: TGTGCCAGCAGCTTGGGGGGTGCTAGCGGATACAATGAGCAGTTCTTC. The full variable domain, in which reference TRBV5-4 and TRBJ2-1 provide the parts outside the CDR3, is ETGVTQSPTHLIKTRGQQVTLRCSSQSGHNTVSWYQQALGQGPQFIFQYYREEENGRGNFPPRFSGLQFPNYSSELNVNALELDDSALYLCASSLGGASGYNEQFFGPGTRLTVL.

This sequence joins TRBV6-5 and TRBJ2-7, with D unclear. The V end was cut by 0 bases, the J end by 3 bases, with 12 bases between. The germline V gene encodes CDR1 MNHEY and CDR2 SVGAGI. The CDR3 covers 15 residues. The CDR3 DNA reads TGTGCCAGCAGTTACTCGACATCAGCTGGCTACGAGCAGTACTTC. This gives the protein CASSYSTSAGYEQYF.

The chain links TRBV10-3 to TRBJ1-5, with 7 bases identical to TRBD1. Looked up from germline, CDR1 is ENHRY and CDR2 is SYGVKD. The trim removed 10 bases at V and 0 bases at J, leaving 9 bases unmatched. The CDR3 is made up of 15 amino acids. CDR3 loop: CATASQGSSNQPQHF. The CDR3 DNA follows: TGTGCCACGGCGTCACAGGGGTCTAGCAATCAGCCCCAGCATTTT.

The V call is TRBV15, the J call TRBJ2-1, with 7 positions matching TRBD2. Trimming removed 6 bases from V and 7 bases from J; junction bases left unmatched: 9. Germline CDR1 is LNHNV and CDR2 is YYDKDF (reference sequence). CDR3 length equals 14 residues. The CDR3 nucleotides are TGTGCCACCAGTCCACGATCTAGCGGAAATGAGCAGTTCTTC. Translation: CATSPRSSGNEQFF.